Sequencing of this T cell receptor (beta chain) was carried out in a study of regulatory T cells in long-lasting Graves disease. Study-level information: Patients with persistent Graves' disease had over 5 years of antithyroid drugs and persistent TSH receptor antibodies. Findings and limits, study-wide: It is possible that accuracy was reduced by the small size of the sample. Persistent Graves' patients showed less TCR diversity than newly diagnosed patients showed.

Time point meaning: persistent/refractory GD, antithyroid drugs over 5 years with positive TRAb. The authors made the TCR library using RNA they extracted from PBMCs. iRepertoire HTBI primers and Arm-PCR of CDR3 regions built TCR beta libraries. Original methodology: Among the samples, 62 TRBV and 13 to 15 TRBJ segments were identified. TCRdb reprocessed the multiplex PCR reads with MiXCR, giving one entry per CDR3 protein. What appears here as the V and J calls and clone size reflects TCRdb's work, not the paper's. The sample consists of hundreds of thousands of distinct CDR3 sequences, approximately 23% of them appearing once. This clonotype has only a few counts. What it binds is unknown. V lost 4 bases and J lost 9, with 10 bases in between. Germline lookup yields CDR1 SGHTA and CDR2 FQGTGA. This CDR3 region has 12 residues.

The material sequenced was peripheral blood mononuclear cells (PBMCs), taken when the disease was refractory, from a patient treated with antithyroid drugs. The chain uses TRBV7-3 and TRBJ2-1; the D is unclear. This sequence originates from a female donor with Graves disease. In DNA form, the CDR3 reads TGTGCCAGCAGCTCTGCTATCGGTGAGCAGTTCTTC. The encoded protein is CASSSAIGEQFF. The full variable domain, rest sourced from reference TRBV7-3 and TRBJ2-1, is GAGVSQTPSNKVTEKGKYVELRCDPISGHTALYWYRQSLGQGPEFLIYFQGTGAADDSGLPNDRFFAVRPEGSVSTLKIQRTERGDSAVYLCASSSAIGEQFFGPGTRLTVL.